This TCR beta chain was recorded in a study of OX40 agonist ivuxolimab in advanced cancers. The data were produced by immunoSEQ multiplex PCR, yet TCRdb's version contains in-frame clones alone and is incomplete. The sample records fewer than 65,000 clones, roughly 80% being singletons. The origin of this receptor is an adult with an advanced solid tumor such as melanoma, head and neck, liver or kidney cancer. The sequenced sample was CD4+ or CD8+ T cells sorted from blood, obtained in a trial of the OX40 agonist ivuxolimab.

The CDR3 loop reads CASSLGGVTDTQYF. The CDR3 region has the DNA TGTGCCAGCAGCTTAGGAGGGGTCACAGATACGCAGTATTTT. V gene TRBV11-3 combines with J gene TRBJ2-3; tentatively, D is TRBD1 or TRBD2 (5 bases each). Germline V gives CDR1 SGHNT, CDR2 YENEEA. This CDR3 is built from 14 residues. V was clipped by 1 base and J by 2 bases, with 7 bases between them.